These 22 T cell receptor beta chains originate from one sample sequenced in a study of a mutant IDH1 vaccine in newly diagnosed glioma. Stated time point: week 23, last vaccination. The study gave 300 ug of mutant IDH1 20-mer peptide per vaccine dose, with topical imiquimod. Method: immunoSEQ multiplex PCR; TCRdb's copy keeps in-frame clones and lacks some. This sample has tens of thousands of clones, with roughly 85% found just once. No cognate antigen is known for these TCRs. The sample was PBMCs, taken from a glioma patient whose treatment included an IDH1 peptide vaccine. Every receptor here comes from a woman aged 45-65 years with glioma.

This clone has only one observation. The chain links TRBV5-1 to TRBJ2-2, with D unclear. The CDR3 is made up of 15 amino acids. Germline CDR1 SGHRS, CDR2 YFSETQ. V lost 6 bases and J lost 1, with 13 bases in between. CDR3 region: CASTSPSRNTGELFF. For the CDR3, the DNA is TGCGCCAGCACCTCCCCCAGCCGGAACACCGGGGAGCTGTTTTTT.

V and J are TRBV28 and TRBJ2-7; TRBD1 matches at 7 bases. The V gene end was trimmed by 4 bases and the J gene end by 2 bases; junction bases not matched to a gene: 5. Per germline, CDR1 MDHEN and CDR2 SYDVKM. The CDR3 length is 14 residues. CDR3 sequence reads: CASSWGTAAYEQYF. In DNA form, the CDR3 reads TGTGCCAGCAGTTGGGGGACAGCCGCCTACGAGCAGTACTTC.

In this sample, this clone turned up once. The V call is TRBV15, the J call TRBJ1-5, with D unclear. CDR3 length: 15 amino acids. Germline-derived CDR1 and CDR2 are LNHNV and YYDKDF (reference sequence). V lost 0 bases, J lost 0 bases, and 6 bases lay in between. CDR3 residues: CATSREAYSNQPQHF. The CDR3 DNA reads TGTGCCACCAGCAGAGAGGCATATAGCAATCAGCCCCAGCATTTT.

This clone was seen more than once but under ten times. This chain links TRBV25-1 with TRBJ1-6; TRBD1 matches 8 bases. J was trimmed by 10 bases and V by 5 bases; bases with no gene match: 7. The CDR3 has 14 amino acids. CDR1 is MGHDK, CDR2 SYGVNS, per germline. The CDR3 here is CASSPGQGGSPLHF. Written as DNA, the CDR3 is TGTGCCAGCAGTCCCGGACAGGGAGGATCACCCCTCCACTTT.

The CDR3 is CASSPYGEKLFF. In DNA form, the CDR3 reads TGTGCCAGCAGCCCCTATGGGGAAAAACTGTTTTTT. The rearrangement joins TRBV5-4 to TRBJ1-4; D remains unclear. Trimming removed 4 bases from V and 8 bases from J, with 9 bases in between. The CDR3 is 12 residues long. From germline, CDR1 is SGHNT and CDR2 YYREEE (reference sequence).

The CDR3 protein is CASNPLGGPYGYTF. The CDR3 DNA reads TGTGCCAGCAATCCTTTGGGGGGTCCGTATGGCTACACCTTC. V usage is TRBV6-6 and J usage is TRBJ1-2; D might be TRBD1 (5 bases). From germline, CDR1 is MNHNY and CDR2 SVGAGI (reference sequence). This CDR3 has 14 residues. The ends were cut back, 7 bases at V and 5 bases at J, with 17 bases in the middle.

This chain uses TRBV5-4 with TRBJ2-1; TRBD2 is a possible D gene (5 bases). Per the germline V gene, CDR1 is SGHNT and CDR2 is YYREEE (reference sequence). Trimming took 1 base from V and 6 from J, leaving 8 bases between them. CDR3 size: 13 residues. The CDR3 is CASSLQSGNEQFF. The CDR3 coding sequence is TGTGCCAGCAGCTTGCAAAGCGGCAATGAGCAGTTCTTC. The full variable domain, with the rest looked up from reference TRBV5-4 and TRBJ2-1, is ETGVTQSPTHLIKTRGQQVTLRCSSQSGHNTVSWYQQALGQGPQFIFQYYREEENGRGNFPPRFSGLQFPNYSSELNVNALELDDSALYLCASSLQSGNEQFFGPGTRLTVL.

The chain uses TRBV19 and TRBJ1-1, with D unresolved. This CDR3 is built from 12 residues. V dropped 6 bases and J dropped 4 bases, with 9 bases sitting between them. Germline loops: CDR1 LNHDA, CDR2 SQIVND (reference sequence). CDR3 sequence: CASSSRFTEAFF. CDR3 DNA: TGTGCCAGTAGCTCCCGGTTCACTGAAGCTTTCTTT. Full variable domain (remainder filled in from reference TRBV19 and TRBJ1-1): DGGITQSPKYLFRKEGQNVTLSCEQNLNHDAMYWYRQDPGQGLRLIYYSQIVNDFQKGDIAEGYSVSREKKESFPLTVTSAQKNPTAFYLCASSSRFTEAFFGQGTRLTVV.

This clone appeared a few times. This chain connects TRBV5-1 to TRBJ2-2; D is unresolved. The CDR3 runs 15 residues. V dropped 1 base and J dropped 1 base, with 8 bases sitting between them. Germline V gene sequence: CDR1 SGHRS, CDR2 YFSETQ. DNA of the CDR3: TGCGCCAGCAGCTTGACAGCGCTGAACACCGGGGAGCTGTTTTTT. It translates to CASSLTALNTGELFF.

The chain links TRBV7-8 to TRBJ1-6; D ambiguous. The germline V gene has CDR1 SGHVS and CDR2 FQNEAQ. This CDR3 comprises 13 residues. Trimming cost V 6 bases and J 9 bases, with 12 bases left between them. DNA of the CDR3: TGTGCCAGCAGTCAAAATGAATTTTCACCCCTCCACTTT. Protein sequence: CASSQNEFSPLHF.

V is TRBV7-2 and J is TRBJ2-6, with 7 bases identical to TRBD2. Trimming took 6 bases from V and 1 from J; bases not matched to a gene: 3. This CDR3 has 15 amino acids. Germline-derived CDR1 and CDR2 are SGHTA and FQGNSA. The CDR3 nucleotides read TGTGCCAGCAGGTGGGGAGGGTCTGGGGCCAACGTCCTGACTTTC. Amino acid sequence: CASRWGGSGANVLTF. The full variable domain, its missing parts supplied by reference TRBV7-2 and TRBJ2-6, is GAGVSQSPSNKVTEKGKDVELRCDPISGHTALYWYRQSLGQGLEFLIYFQGNSAPDKSGLPSDRFSAERTGGSVSTLTIQRTQQEDSAVYLCASRWGGSGANVLTFGAGSRLTVL.

This clone came up once. V and J are TRBV29-1 and TRBJ2-3; TRBD1 matches at 9 bases. Trimming cost V 6 bases and J 3 bases; bases outside gene matches: 4. This CDR3 is 13 amino acids long. Looked up from germline, CDR1 is SQVTM and CDR2 is ANQGSEA. The CDR3 region has the DNA TGCAGCGTGGGGACAGGGACAACAGATACGCAGTATTTT. Protein product: CSVGTGTTDTQYF.

This chain connects TRBV7-9 to TRBJ1-1; D is unresolved. V lost 1 base, J lost 3 bases, and 0 bases lay in between. CDR1 is SEHNR, CDR2 FQNEAQ, per germline (reference sequence). CDR3 length equals 11 residues. CDR3 DNA: TGTGCCAGCAGCTTAGACACTGAAGCTTTCTTT. Translating it yields CASSLDTEAFF.

The chain links TRBV5-1 to TRBJ2-5; D is unclear. CDR1 and CDR2 (germline): SGHRS, YFSETQ. Between the trimmed V and J ends, which lost 3 bases and 4 bases, there was a span of 16 bases. The CDR3 loop spans 15 amino acids. The CDR3: CASSSTPTAGETQYF. The CDR3 DNA follows: TGCGCCAGCAGCTCAACCCCGACCGCTGGAGAGACCCAGTACTTC.

V usage is TRBV6-5 and J usage is TRBJ2-2; D is perhaps TRBD2 (5 bases). The CDR3 is 14 residues long. CDR1 and CDR2 from the germline V gene are MNHEY and SVGAGI. V shed 0 bases and J shed 10 bases, with 12 bases lying between them. CDR3 sequence (DNA): TGTGCCAGCAGTTACTCGTACGGGGTGGAGGAGCTGTTTTTT. Translation gives CASSYSYGVEELFF.

The CDR3 here is CASSLGTRLFSYNEQFF. The CDR3 coding sequence is TGTGCCAGCAGCCTTGGGACTAGGCTGTTCTCCTACAATGAGCAGTTCTTC. J is TRBJ2-1 and V is TRBV7-9; 8 nucleotides agree with TRBD2. This CDR3 is 17 amino acids long. The germline CDR1 and CDR2 sequences are SEHNR and FQNEAQ (reference sequence). V was clipped by 5 bases and J by 0 bases; unmatched bases: 9.

The chain joins TRBV18 to TRBJ1-1, with TRBD1 as a possible D gene (6 bases). Trimming took off 3 bases at V and 1 base at J, with 15 bases between the two ends. There are 16 residues in the CDR3. The germline V gene encodes CDR1 KGHSH and CDR2 LQKENI. CDR3 protein: CASSPAPGHRNTEAFF. In DNA, the CDR3 is TGTGCCAGCTCACCCGCTCCGGGACACCGGAACACTGAAGCTTTCTTT.

This chain connects TRBV25-1 to TRBJ1-4; 7 bases map to TRBD1. Germline CDR1 and CDR2: MGHDK and SYGVNS. Trimming at V came to 7 bases and at J to 7 bases, leaving 12 bases not matched to a gene. This CDR3 spans 15 amino acids. CDR3 protein: CASTPPGQKGEKLFF. CDR3 coding DNA: TGTGCCAGCACCCCGCCGGGACAGAAAGGTGAAAAACTGTTTTTT. Looking up the rest from reference TRBV25-1 and TRBJ1-4 gives the full variable domain: EADIYQTPRYLVIGTGKKITLECSQTMGHDKMYWYQQDPGMELHLIHYSYGVNSTEKGDLSSESTVSRIRTEHFPLTLESARPSHTSQYLCASTPPGQKGEKLFFGSGTQLSVL.

This clone is a singleton in its sample. The genes are TRBV7-3 and TRBJ2-1; 7 bases align to TRBD2. Germline loops: CDR1 SGHTA, CDR2 FQGTGA. The junction had 7 bases not matched to a gene; V was cut back by 1 base and J by 4 bases. This CDR3 has 16 residues. The CDR3 sequence: CASSLIVAGEYNEQFF. CDR3 coding DNA: TGTGCCAGCAGCTTAATTGTCGCGGGAGAGTACAATGAGCAGTTCTTC.

In this sample, this clone turned up a few times. This rearrangement joins TRBV7-8 to TRBJ2-6; D perhaps matches TRBD2 (5 bases). This CDR3 spans 17 amino acids. With 2 bases removed from V and 1 base from J, the gap between germline ends came to 12 bases. The germline CDR1 and CDR2 sequences are SGHVS and FQNEAQ. The CDR3 loop is CASSLLLEVSGANVLTF. CDR3 DNA sequence: TGTGCCAGCAGCTTATTACTAGAGGTATCTGGGGCCAACGTCCTGACTTTC.

The rearrangement joins TRBV7-3 to TRBJ2-2; D gene ambiguous. V shed 5 bases and J shed 6 bases, with 7 bases lying between them. The CDR3 consists of 12 residues. Germline loops: CDR1 SGHTA, CDR2 FQGTGA. CDR3 nucleotide sequence: TGTGCCAGCAGCCCCGGACCCGGGGAGCTGTTTTTT. Residues: CASSPGPGELFF.

The CDR3 DNA reads as TGTGCCAGCAGCGAGGATCCAAACTATGGCTACACCTTC. Protein: CASSEDPNYGYTF. V usage is TRBV7-3 and J usage is TRBJ1-2; D gene ambiguous. The CDR3 loop spans 13 amino acids. Germline V lookup: CDR1 SGHTA, CDR2 FQGTGA. Trimming left V 5 bases short and J 2 bases short, with 9 bases between.